One T cell receptor beta chain is described in this entry. This entry is derived from a study of T cells after posttransplantation cyclophosphamide. This CDR3 contains 14 residues. After removal of 0 bases from V and 6 bases from J, the junction contained 5 bases not matched to a gene. Germline V CDR1 and CDR2: SGHNT, YYREEE (reference sequence). Measured with immunoSEQ multiplex PCR; TCRdb has only the in-frame clones, and not every one. The sample records 12,000 to 15,000 clones, roughly four fifths being singletons. The source is a man aged 50 or older. Sequencing was performed on memory CD4+ T cells sorted from PBMCs. The chain has TRBV5-4 and TRBJ1-1, with 7 bases matching TRBD1. The CDR3, as DNA: TGTGCCAGCAGCTTGGGACAGGGAAGCCCTGAAGCTTTCTTT. Translating gives CASSLGQGSPEAFF.